This T cell receptor (beta chain) is from a study of blood T cell repertoires in COVID-19. Using immunoSEQ multiplex PCR, the repertoire was profiled, and TCRdb retains in-frame clones only, with some absent. The table lists around 100,000 clones, roughly 87% of them singletons. CDR1 is MGHRA and CDR2 is YSYEKL in the germline V gene. The CDR3 is made up of 17 amino acids. The ends were cut back, 0 bases at V and 3 bases at J, with 15 bases in the middle. The chain recombines TRBV4-1 with TRBJ2-1, with a weak D call TRBD2 (7 bases). The sequencing input was peripheral blood. This clonotype originated in a woman older than 75 in a cohort sampled during active COVID-19. CDR3 in amino acids: CASSQEGRGAFYNEQFF. The CDR3 DNA reads as TGCGCCAGCAGCCAAGAAGGTCGGGGGGCCTTCTACAATGAGCAGTTCTTC.